These 28 T cell receptor beta chains came from one sample sequenced in a study of cytomegalovirus exposure and HLA in healthy donors. PCR amplification relied on 60 Vbeta primers (plus 13 Jbeta primers). Data came from immunoSEQ multiplex PCR; TCRdb stores just in-frame clones and leaves some out. The data hold about 140,000 clones, with around 84% observed a single time. The sequencing input was PBMCs. These receptors all stem from a man over 45 in good health and CMV-seronegative.

With regard to this clone: The CDR3 does not end in the conserved phenylalanine or tryptophan, so this is likely a read error. No DNA is shown, since the ends of the CDR3 on it are uncertain; the CDR3 is the one TCRdb lists. The J gene is TRBJ2-7, the V gene TRBV20-1; TRBD2 is the table's D call and was not checked against the DNA. The length of the CDR3 is 11 amino acids, counting both ends. The V gene's germline CDR1 is DFQATT and CDR2 SNEGSKA (reference sequence). The CDR3: CSASPEGPELL.

This sequence joins TRBV5-4 and TRBJ2-2; TRBD2 matches 8 bases. V shed 0 bases and J 5 bases; nucleotides not matched to a gene: 9. This CDR3 is built from 17 residues. CDR1 is SGHNT, CDR2 YYREEE, per germline (reference sequence). Written as DNA, the CDR3 is TGTGCCAGCAGCTTGGTAGGAAGGACTAGCTCGACCGGGGAGCTGTTTTTT. This sequence encodes CASSLVGRTSSTGELFF. Looking up the rest from reference TRBV5-4 and TRBJ2-2 gives the full variable domain: ETGVTQSPTHLIKTRGQQVTLRCSSQSGHNTVSWYQQALGQGPQFIFQYYREEENGRGNFPPRFSGLQFPNYSSELNVNALELDDSALYLCASSLVGRTSSTGELFFGEGSRLTVL.

The chain links TRBV7-2 to TRBJ2-5; no firm D call. The DNA matches TRBJ2-7 better at its end, which makes the J call doubtful. CDR3 length: 12 residues. Germline V lookup: CDR1 SGHTA, CDR2 FQGNSA. The CDR3, as DNA: TGTGCCAGCAGCTTATCCTCATCCGAGCAGTACTTC. Amino acids: CASSLSSSEQYF.

The genes are TRBV27 and TRBJ2-2; 9 positions match TRBD1. The CDR3 runs to 16 residues. In germline, CDR1 is MNHEY, CDR2 SMNVEV (reference sequence). V gave up 5 bases and J gave up 8 bases; unmatched junction bases: 12. CDR3: CASSPPGQGFRGELFF. Written as DNA, the CDR3 is TGTGCCAGCAGTCCACCGGGACAGGGATTTCGAGGGGAGCTGTTTTTT.

The CDR3 is CASSRLAGRQETQYF. In DNA form, the CDR3 reads TGTGCCAGCAGCCGACTAGCGGGACGCCAAGAGACCCAGTACTTC. The chain combines TRBV2 with TRBJ2-5, with 11 nucleotides matching TRBD2. This CDR3 comprises 15 residues. The germline V gene has CDR1 SNHLY and CDR2 FYNNEI. The ends lost 6 bases at V and 1 base at J; junction bases unmatched: 4.

CDR3 protein: CASSLVPGGYNEQFF. CDR3 coding DNA: TGTGCCAGCAGCTTAGTTCCGGGGGGCTACAATGAGCAGTTCTTC. The chain uses TRBV7-6 and TRBJ2-1, with TRBD2 matching over 7 bases. The CDR3 extends over 15 amino acids. Trimming removed 1 base from V and 3 bases from J; junction bases left unmatched: 3. Germline CDR1 SGHVS, CDR2 FNYEAQ.

The V call is TRBV19, the J call TRBJ1-4; D is perhaps TRBD1 (5 bases). Germline CDR1 LNHDA, CDR2 SQIVND (reference sequence). This CDR3 region has 16 residues. Trimming removed 0 bases at V and 8 bases at J, with 16 bases between. For the CDR3, the DNA is TGTGCCAGTAGTATAGATCTGCGGGGGATAGTCGAAAAACTGTTTTTT. Amino acid sequence: CASSIDLRGIVEKLFF.

V and J are TRBV13 and TRBJ2-7; the match to TRBD1 covers 9 bases. Germline values: CDR1 PRHDT, CDR2 FYEKMQ (reference sequence). The V and J ends lost 3 bases and 5 bases, in that order; junction bases with no gene match: 5. The CDR3 extends over 14 amino acids. CDR3 nucleotides: TGTGCCAGCAGCTTTGGACAGGGGAACAACGAGCAGTACTTC. Its translation is CASSFGQGNNEQYF.

This chain connects TRBV27 to TRBJ1-2, with a possible D match to TRBD1 (5 bases). Germline-derived CDR1 and CDR2 are MNHEY and SMNVEV (reference sequence). The length of the CDR3 is 15 residues. Trimming stripped 0 bases from V and 8 bases from J, with 16 bases between. CDR3 bases: TGTGCCAGCAGTTTATCGCGGGGGACCGGAGGGGGCTACACCTTC. Protein product: CASSLSRGTGGGYTF.

The genes are TRBV19 and TRBJ2-4; TRBD1 matches 7 bases. The V gene end was trimmed by 8 bases and the J gene end by 4 bases; junction bases not matched to a gene: 11. The CDR3 spans 15 residues. Germline V lookup: CDR1 LNHDA, CDR2 SQIVND (reference sequence). The CDR3 DNA reads TGTGCCAGTTGGGACAGAAACACAGCGAAAAACATTCAGTACTTC. It codes for CASWDRNTAKNIQYF.

The CDR3 loop is CASSFRADQPQHF. The CDR3 bases are TGTGCCAGCAGCTTCCGAGCCGATCAGCCCCAGCATTTT. The chain links TRBV6-6 to TRBJ1-5; D gene unclear. Deletions cut 6 bases from V and 5 bases from J, with 11 bases between. The CDR3 spans 13 residues. Germline V gene data show CDR1 as MNHNY and CDR2 as SVGAGI (reference sequence).

The rearrangement links TRBV5-1 to TRBJ2-1; D is possibly TRBD1 (8 bases). The CDR3 loop spans 15 amino acids. V was clipped by 2 bases and J by 6 bases, with 15 bases between them. Per germline, CDR1 SGHRS and CDR2 YFSETQ. CDR3 nucleotide sequence: TGCGCCAGCAGCTTAGCGGGACAGGCACTCAATGAGCAGTTCTTC. This gives the protein CASSLAGQALNEQFF.

The chain employs TRBV5-6 and TRBJ2-1, with 8 bases aligning to TRBD2. The CDR3 contains 16 residues. Germline V gene sequence: CDR1 SGHDT, CDR2 YYEEEE. The junction had 8 bases not matched to a gene; V was cut back by 2 bases and J by 4 bases. The DNA of the CDR3 is TGTGCCAGCAGCTTCTCGGATAGCGGGAAATACAATGAGCAGTTCTTC. It translates to CASSFSDSGKYNEQFF.

This chain uses TRBV30 with TRBJ1-5; tentatively, D is TRBD1 (6 bases). This CDR3 has 13 residues. CDR1 GTSNPN and CDR2 SVGIG come from the germline V gene (reference sequence). V was pared by 1 base and J by 6 bases, with 10 bases between. The DNA for the CDR3 is TGTGCCTGGAGTGAGGGGGGGGGTCAGCCCCAGCATTTT. This translates into CAWSEGGGQPQHF.

This chain links TRBV18 with TRBJ1-1, with D tentatively TRBD1 (5 bases). With 2 bases removed from V and 3 bases from J, the gap between germline ends came to 10 bases. Per germline, CDR1 KGHSH and CDR2 LQKENI. CDR3 length: 14 amino acids. The CDR3, as DNA: TGTGCCAGCTCACCAACGCCGGGGGACACTGAAGCTTTCTTT. Its translation is CASSPTPGDTEAFF.

This clone was seen a single time. The chain recombines TRBV7-2 with TRBJ1-2, with D unresolved. The germline V and J ends were trimmed by 2 bases and 7 bases, with 8 bases remaining between them. The CDR3 spans 12 residues. Germline CDR1 is SGHTA and CDR2 is FQGNSA. The DNA for the CDR3 is TGTGCCAGCAGCTTAATGTCAGGTGGCTACACCTTC. It specifies CASSLMSGGYTF.

The chain couples TRBV30 to TRBJ2-1, with 14 bases that match TRBD2. CDR1 and CDR2 (germline): GTSNPN, SVGIG (reference sequence). J lost 6 bases, V lost 5 bases, and 9 bases had no gene match. There are 16 residues in the CDR3. CDR3 amino acids: CAWEPGLAGVRNEQFF. The CDR3 DNA follows: TGTGCCTGGGAGCCGGGACTAGCGGGAGTCCGCAATGAGCAGTTCTTC.

Concerning this clone: The sample contains more than one DNA sequence encoding this CDR3. The gene calls are TRBV7-9 and TRBJ1-2; 9 bases line up with TRBD1. Germline lookup yields CDR1 SEHNR and CDR2 FQNEAQ (reference sequence). J was trimmed by 8 bases and V by 5 bases; bases with no gene match: 6. The length of the CDR3 is 13 residues. CDR3 sequence reads: CASSLVGQGGYTF. The DNA of the CDR3 is TGTGCCAGCAGCCTCGTGGGACAGGGCGGCTACACCTTC. The full variable domain, completed using reference TRBV7-9 and TRBJ1-2, is DTGVSQNPRHKITKRGQNVTFRCDPISEHNRLYWYRQTLGQGPEFLTYFQNEAQLEKSRLLSDRFSAERPKGSFSTLEIQRTEQGDSAMYLCASSLVGQGGYTFGSGTRLTVV.

Here the CDR3 DNA reads TGTGCCAGCAGTCCTCCGGGACAGGGGACAAACACCATATATTTT. It yields the protein CASSPPGQGTNTIYF. The chain has TRBV6-6 and TRBJ1-3; 10 bases fit TRBD1. V lost 5 bases, J lost 6 bases, and 7 bases stayed unmatched. The germline V gene has CDR1 MNHNY and CDR2 SVGAGI (reference sequence). This CDR3 spans 15 amino acids.

The V gene is TRBV5-1, the J gene TRBJ1-1, with 8 bases aligning to TRBD1. CDR1 and CDR2 from the germline V gene are SGHRS and YFSETQ. V dropped 3 bases and J dropped 7; count of bases not matched to a gene: 8. The length of the CDR3 is 14 residues. The CDR3 coding sequence is TGCGCCAGCAGCTACAGGGGGGGAGTAGATGAAGCTTTCTTT. The encoded protein is CASSYRGGVDEAFF.

This clone is a singleton in its sample. The rearrangement uses TRBV7-3 and TRBJ2-1, with TRBD1 matching 9 bases. V trimming: 5 bases; J trimming: 15 bases; junction bases outside the gene matches: 11. Germline V lookup: CDR1 SGHTA, CDR2 FQGTGA. This CDR3 comprises 13 residues. As DNA, the CDR3 is TGTGCCAGCAGCCCTGAAGGGACAGGGAATTGGTTCTTC. Translation gives CASSPEGTGNWFF.

V and J are TRBV5-1 and TRBJ2-7; D is possibly TRBD2 (6 bases). The CDR3 runs to 13 residues. V lost 4 bases and J 7 bases, leaving 15 bases between the germline ends. Germline values: CDR1 SGHRS, CDR2 YFSETQ. As DNA, the CDR3 is TGCGCCAGCAGCCTTGGGACTTGGGGAGAGCAGTACTTC. This translates into CASSLGTWGEQYF. The whole variable domain, remainder taken from reference TRBV5-1 and TRBJ2-7, is KAGVTQTPRYLIKTRGQQVTLSCSPISGHRSVSWYQQTPGQGLQFLFEYFSETQRNKGNFPGRFSGRQFSNSRSEMNVSTLELGDSALYLCASSLGTWGEQYFGPGTRLTVT.

The J gene is TRBJ2-5, the V gene TRBV19, with TRBD2 matching over 8 bases. The CDR3 has 18 residues. Unmatched junction bases numbered 14, after V lost 3 bases and J lost 2 bases. CDR1 LNHDA and CDR2 SQIVND come from the germline V gene (reference sequence). CDR3 in DNA: TGTGCCAGTAGTATCAGGGGAATTAATAGCGGGAAGCAAGAGACCCAGTACTTC. Translating gives CASSIRGINSGKQETQYF.

This clone was detected a few times. The rearrangement joins TRBV7-2 to TRBJ1-2, with TRBD1 as a possible D gene (6 bases). Germline V gene data show CDR1 as SGHTA and CDR2 as FQGNSA. Trimming took off 3 bases at V and 7 bases at J, with 12 bases between the two ends. This CDR3 has 13 amino acids. The CDR3 bases are TGTGCCAGCAGCTTTGCAGGGGAGGGTGGCTACACCTTC. It is translated as CASSFAGEGGYTF. The whole variable domain, remainder taken from reference TRBV7-2 and TRBJ1-2, is GAGVSQSPSNKVTEKGKDVELRCDPISGHTALYWYRQSLGQGLEFLIYFQGNSAPDKSGLPSDRFSAERTGGSVSTLTIQRTQQEDSAVYLCASSFAGEGGYTFGSGTRLTVV.

The chain is built from TRBV2 and TRBJ1-1; maybe TRBD1 (5 bases). Per germline, CDR1 SNHLY and CDR2 FYNNEI. Trimming left V 0 bases short and J 10 bases short, with 9 bases between. This CDR3 has 12 amino acids. Here the CDR3 DNA reads TGTGCCAGCAGTGAAGCAGGGGCCCCAGCTTTCTTT. It yields the protein CASSEAGAPAFF.

The genes are TRBV19 and TRBJ2-7; 11 nucleotides agree with TRBD2. The CDR3 is 15 amino acids. Germline V gene sequence: CDR1 LNHDA, CDR2 SQIVND (reference sequence). V was pared by 6 bases and J by 2 bases, with 6 bases of the junction left unmatched. The CDR3 bases are TGTGCCAGTAGCCCTAGCGGGGGGTTTGCCTACGAGCAGTACTTC. Its translation is CASSPSGGFAYEQYF.

J is TRBJ1-5 and V is TRBV6-1; D might be TRBD1 (5 bases). V was pared by 2 bases and J by 0 bases, with 11 bases between. The CDR3 has 16 amino acids. Germline V gene data show CDR1 as MNHNS and CDR2 as SASEGT. The CDR3 is CASSEPGTFSNQPQHF. The DNA of the CDR3 is TGTGCCAGCAGTGAACCCGGGACTTTTAGCAATCAGCCCCAGCATTTT.

The chain combines TRBV25-1 with TRBJ2-1; 12 nucleotides align to TRBD1. Per the germline V gene, CDR1 is MGHDK and CDR2 is SYGVNS. The V gene end was trimmed by 4 bases and the J gene end by 9 bases; junction bases not matched to a gene: 10. CDR3 length equals 16 residues. The CDR3 loop is CASSGTRDRGRGEQFF. For the CDR3, the DNA is TGTGCCAGCAGTGGGACCCGGGACAGGGGGCGAGGTGAGCAGTTCTTC.